One T cell receptor (beta chain) is described in this entry. With 4 bases removed from V and 2 bases from J, the gap between germline ends came to 5 bases. The germline gives CDR1 LNHDA, CDR2 SQIVND (reference sequence). CDR3 length: 13 residues. The sample is drawn from a study of blood T cell repertoires in COVID-19. Clones were read by immunoSEQ multiplex PCR, and TCRdb kept only the in-frame ones, dropping some. The sample has a few hundred thousand clones, around 90% seen once; the top ten hold roughly 2.3%. This TCR was recovered from a man aged 18 to 30 with active or convalescent COVID-19. This rearrangement joins TRBV19 to TRBJ2-2; D is uncertain. Sequenced material: peripheral blood. CDR3 coding DNA: TGTGCCAGTAGTAGAGGCAACACCGGGGAGCTGTTTTTT. This sequence encodes CASSRGNTGELFF.